This TCR beta chain was found in a study of long-term antiretroviral therapy in people with HIV. Researchers report immunoSEQ v3.0 was run at survey level. The protocol was immunoSEQ multiplex PCR, while the TCRdb copy is restricted to in-frame clones and leaves out a portion. The sample yields fewer than 40,000 clones, more than 75% seen once. This CDR3 is built from 14 residues. The germline CDR1 and CDR2 sequences are SGHNT and YYREEE (reference sequence). V dropped 5 bases and J dropped 7 bases, with 15 bases sitting between them. This rearrangement joins TRBV5-4 to TRBJ2-2, with D perhaps TRBD2 (6 bases). The receptor comes from a man between 18 and 35 years old with HIV. The sequencing used unsorted PBMCs, collected 1.9 years after starting antiretroviral therapy. DNA for the CDR3: TGTGCCAGCAGTTCAGACCCGGAGGGCGGGGAGCTGTTTTTT. Translating gives CASSSDPEGGELFF.